The clone carrying this T cell receptor (beta chain) was observed at least ten times. The entry originates in a study of T-cell reconstitution after alpha-beta-depleted transplantation in children. TCRbeta library construction was performed incorporating unique molecular identifiers. Each CDR3 protein gets one entry after TCRdb re-called the PCR reads with MiXCR. The sample comprises hundreds of thousands of distinct CDR3 sequences, around 17% of which are singletons, and 0.85% to 1.3% rests with the top ten. CDR1 and CDR2 (germline): SGHTA, FQGNSA. Trimming pared 1 base from V and 14 bases from J, leaving 18 bases between. This CDR3 comprises 15 residues.

The sample here was PBMCs from the stem cell graft donor, taken from the stem cell graft. This receptor was taken from a human donor who donated a stem cell graft to a child with acute myeloid leukemia. This chain uses TRBV7-2 with TRBJ1-6; D possibly corresponds to TRBD1 (5 bases). The CDR3 is CASSLGGRDGVTLHF. The CDR3 DNA reads TGTGCCAGCAGCTTAGGGGGCAGGGACGGGGTGACCCTCCACTTT.